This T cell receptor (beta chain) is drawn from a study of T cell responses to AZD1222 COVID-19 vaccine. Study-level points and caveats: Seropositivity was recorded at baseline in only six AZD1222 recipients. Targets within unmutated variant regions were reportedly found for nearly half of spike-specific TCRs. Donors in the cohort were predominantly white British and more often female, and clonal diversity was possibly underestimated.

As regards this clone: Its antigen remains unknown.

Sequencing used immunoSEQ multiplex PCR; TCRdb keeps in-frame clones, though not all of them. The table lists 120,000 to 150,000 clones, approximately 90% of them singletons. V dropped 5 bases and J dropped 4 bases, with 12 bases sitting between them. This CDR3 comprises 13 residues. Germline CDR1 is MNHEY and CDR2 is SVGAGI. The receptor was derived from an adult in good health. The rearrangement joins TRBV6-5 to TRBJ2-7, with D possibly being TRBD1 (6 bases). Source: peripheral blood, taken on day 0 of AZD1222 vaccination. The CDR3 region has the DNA TGTGCCAGCAGTCGAACACAGGGTTACGAGCAGTACTTC. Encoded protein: CASSRTQGYEQYF.